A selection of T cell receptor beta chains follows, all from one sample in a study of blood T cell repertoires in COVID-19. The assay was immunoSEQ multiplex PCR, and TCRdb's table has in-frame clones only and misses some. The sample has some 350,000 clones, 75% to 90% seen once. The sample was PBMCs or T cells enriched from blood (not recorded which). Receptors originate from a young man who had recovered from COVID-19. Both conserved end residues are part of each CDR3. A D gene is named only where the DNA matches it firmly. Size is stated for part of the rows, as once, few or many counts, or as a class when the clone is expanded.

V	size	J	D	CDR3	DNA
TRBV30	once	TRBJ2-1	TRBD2	CALGLAGNNEQFF	TGTGCCTTGGGACTAGCGGGGAACAATGAGCAGTTCTTC
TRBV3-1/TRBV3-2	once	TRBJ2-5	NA	CAGSQDLEGREYF	TGTGCCGGCAGCCAAGATCTCGAGGGCCGTGAATACTTC
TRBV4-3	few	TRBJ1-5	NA	CASSQDRFSNQPQHF	TGCGCCAGCAGCCAAGATCGTTTCAGCAATCAGCCCCAGCATTTT
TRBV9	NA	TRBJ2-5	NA	CASSVGGGDAQETQYF	TGTGCCAGCAGCGTAGGAGGGGGGGACGCCCAAGAGACCCAGTACTTC
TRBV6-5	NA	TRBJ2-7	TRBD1	CASSYSRQGAGYEQYF	TGTGCCAGCAGTTACTCTCGGCAGGGGGCCGGCTACGAGCAGTACTTC
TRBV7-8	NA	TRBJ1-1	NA	CASSPSMGRNTEAFF	TGTGCCAGCAGCCCCTCCATGGGGAGAAACACTGAAGCTTTCTTT
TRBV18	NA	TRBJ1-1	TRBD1	CASSPTGQGFRTEAFF	TGTGCCAGCTCACCGACGGGACAGGGATTTAGGACTGAAGCTTTCTTT
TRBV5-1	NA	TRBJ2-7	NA	CASSLYWGQTYEQYF	TGCGCCAGCAGCCTATACTGGGGGCAGACCTACGAGCAGTACTTC
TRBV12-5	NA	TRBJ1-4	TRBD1	CASGLAQTGGGEKLFF	TGTGCTAGTGGTTTGGCCCAAACAGGGGGTGGAGAAAAACTGTTTTTT
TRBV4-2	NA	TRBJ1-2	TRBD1	CASSQPGQGQYGYTF	TGTGCCAGCAGCCAACCTGGACAGGGCCAATATGGCTACACCTTC
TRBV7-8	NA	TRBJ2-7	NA	CASSLAPQQLYEQYF	TGTGCCAGCAGCTTAGCCCCCCAACAGCTCTACGAGCAGTACTTC
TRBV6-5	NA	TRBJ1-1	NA	CASIRTGVRNTEAFF	TGTGCCAGCATACGAACGGGGGTCAGGAACACTGAAGCTTTCTTT
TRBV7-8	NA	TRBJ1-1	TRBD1	CASSHRQGAFF	TGTGCCAGCAGCCACCGACAGGGGGCTTTCTTT
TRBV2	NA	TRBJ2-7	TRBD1	CASRRDRVGYEQYF	TGTGCCAGCAGGCGGGACAGGGTGGGTTACGAGCAGTACTTC
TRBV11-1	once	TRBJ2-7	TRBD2	CASSFSGRADEQYF	TGTGCCAGCAGCTTTAGCGGGAGGGCAGACGAGCAGTACTTC
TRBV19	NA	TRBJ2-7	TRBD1	CASSPAGGASYEQYF	TGTGCCAGTAGTCCGGCAGGGGGTGCTTCCTACGAGCAGTACTTC
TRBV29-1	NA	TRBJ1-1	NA	CSVRREATEAFF	TGCAGCGTTCGCAGGGAGGCCACTGAAGCTTTCTTT
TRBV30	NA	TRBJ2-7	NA	CAFQKRNEQYF	TGTGCCTTCCAAAAGCGGAACGAGCAGTACTTC
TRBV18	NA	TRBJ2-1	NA	CASSLSGDNEQFF	TGTGCCAGCTCACTTTCCGGGGACAATGAGCAGTTCTTC
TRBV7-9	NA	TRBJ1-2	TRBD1	CASSYGQGEAGYTF	TGTGCCAGCAGCTACGGACAGGGAGAGGCTGGCTACACCTTC
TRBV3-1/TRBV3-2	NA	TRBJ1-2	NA	CASRQTGGGYTF	TGTGCCAGCAGGCAAACAGGCGGAGGCTACACCTTC
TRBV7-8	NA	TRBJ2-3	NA	CASSLGGGRYTDTQYF	TGTGCCAGCAGCTTAGGAGGGGGTCGGTACACAGATACGCAGTATTTT
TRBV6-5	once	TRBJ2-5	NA	CASSPFGAGKETQYF	TGTGCCAGCAGTCCCTTTGGGGCGGGAAAAGAGACCCAGTACTTC
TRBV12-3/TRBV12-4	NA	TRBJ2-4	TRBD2	CASHVSGGNIQYF	TGTGCCAGCCACGTTAGCGGGGGAAACATTCAGTACTTC
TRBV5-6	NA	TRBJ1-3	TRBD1	CASSRRGQADSGNTIYF	TGTGCCAGCAGCCGACGCGGACAGGCAGACTCTGGAAACACCATATATTTT
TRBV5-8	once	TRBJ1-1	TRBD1	CASSLEKYTGGTEAFF	TGTGCCAGCAGCTTGGAAAAATATACAGGGGGCACTGAAGCTTTCTTT
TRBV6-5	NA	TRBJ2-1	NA	CASSYSITEEQFF	TGTGCCAGCAGTTACTCGATTACGGAGGAGCAGTTCTTC
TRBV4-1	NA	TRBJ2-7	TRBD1	CASSLYRGYEQYF	TGCGCCAGCAGCCTCTACAGGGGCTACGAGCAGTACTTC
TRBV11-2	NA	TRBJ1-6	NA	CASSLILGGYSPLHF	TGTGCCAGCAGCTTAATCCTCGGCGGGTATTCACCCCTCCACTTT
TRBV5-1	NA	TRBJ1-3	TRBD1	CASSLAPRDRGGNTIYF	TGCGCCAGCAGCTTGGCCCCCCGCGACAGGGGTGGAAACACCATATATTTT
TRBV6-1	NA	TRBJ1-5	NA	CASSSTRRTNQPQHF	TGTGCCAGCAGCTCAACAAGACGGACTAATCAGCCCCAGCATTTT